This T cell receptor beta chain originates from a study of control samples from healthy donors and cancer patients. Here immunoSEQ multiplex PCR was the method, and the copy in TCRdb shows in-frame clones only, minus some. Among some 120,000 clones listed, about 87% were seen once. Germline V CDR1 and CDR2: SGHRS, YFSETQ. Trimming shortened V by 3 bases and J by 2 bases, and 3 bases separated the two germline ends. CDR3 length: 11 amino acids. Input material: blood. V is TRBV5-1 and J is TRBJ2-7; D is uncertain. This sequence was found in a man aged 25-40 years in good health. The CDR3 DNA is TGCGCCAGCAGCTCCGCCTACGAGCAGTACTTC. This translates into CASSSAYEQYF.